This T cell receptor (beta chain) was captured by sequencing in a study of naive and memory T cell subsets. This clonotype was found many times. Its antigen is not identified. The study, taken as a whole, reports: A few larger clonotypes appeared in naive repertoires, especially CD8, possibly memory cells re-expressing CD45RA. Clonotypes here are unpaired alpha or beta chain sequences.

An equimolar mix of two oligonucleotides served as the beta constant-region primer for TRBC1 and TRBC2. Ligated cDNA was amplified by four rounds of PCR with nested alpha and beta constant-region primers and SP2. Ligation attached a single-stranded oligonucleotide with a 12-nucleotide UMI and the SP2 primer to the cDNA 3' end. Via MiXCR, TCRdb re-called the UMI-ligation and nested PCR reads, giving one row per CDR3 protein. The sample has roughly 100,000 distinct CDR3 sequences; around 15% are singletons. This CDR3 spans 17 amino acids. Trimming at V came to 3 bases and at J to 4 bases, leaving 11 bases not matched to a gene. Germline V gene lookup returns CDR1 SEHNR and CDR2 FQNEAQ (reference sequence).

The origin of this receptor is a human donor in good health. The rearrangement uses TRBV7-9 and TRBJ1-4; 7 bases are a match to TRBD1. Material for sequencing was naive CD8+ T cells from blood. The CDR3 spells CASSFSTGDLGNEKLFF. CDR3 sequence (DNA): TGTGCCAGCAGCTTCTCAACAGGGGACCTGGGTAATGAAAAACTGTTTTTT.